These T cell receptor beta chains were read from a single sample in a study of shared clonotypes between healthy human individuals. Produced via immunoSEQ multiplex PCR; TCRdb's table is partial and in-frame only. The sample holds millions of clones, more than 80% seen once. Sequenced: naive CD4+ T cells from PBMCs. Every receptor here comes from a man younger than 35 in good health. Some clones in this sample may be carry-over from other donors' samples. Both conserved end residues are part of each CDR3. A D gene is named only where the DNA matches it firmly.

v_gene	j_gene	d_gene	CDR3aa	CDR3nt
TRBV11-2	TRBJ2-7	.	CASSPLISYEQYF	TGTGCCAGCAGCCCGTTGATCTCCTACGAGCAGTACTTC
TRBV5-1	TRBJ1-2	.	CASSLEGFYGYTF	TGCGCCAGCAGCTTGGAGGGATTCTATGGCTACACCTTC
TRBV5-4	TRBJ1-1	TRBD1	CASSRPTGGYAFF	TGTGCCAGCAGCCGCCCGACAGGGGGTTACGCTTTCTTT
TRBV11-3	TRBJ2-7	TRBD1	CASSPGRTGLKSEQYF	TGTGCCAGCAGCCCGGGCCGGACAGGGTTAAAGTCCGAGCAGTACTTC
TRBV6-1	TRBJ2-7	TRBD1	CASSARTGEYEQYF	TGTGCCAGCAGTGCGAGGACAGGGGAGTACGAGCAGTACTTC
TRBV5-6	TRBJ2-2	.	CASSLLSAPNTGELFF	TGTGCCAGCAGCCTCCTTTCCGCCCCGAACACCGGGGAGCTGTTTTTT
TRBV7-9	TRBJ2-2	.	CASSHRIRDGDRGTGELFF	TGTGCCAGCAGCCACCGGATCAGGGACGGCGACCGTGGGACCGGGGAGCTGTTTTTT
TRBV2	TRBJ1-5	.	CASSDSVYSNQPQHF	TGTGCCAGCAGTGATTCAGTTTATAGCAATCAGCCCCAGCATTTT
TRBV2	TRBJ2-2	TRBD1	CASKQGTNTGELFF	TGTGCCAGCAAACAGGGGACGAACACCGGGGAGCTGTTTTTT
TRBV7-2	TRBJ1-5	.	CASSPDSSNQPQHF	TGTGCCAGCAGTCCTGACAGTAGCAATCAGCCCCAGCATTTT
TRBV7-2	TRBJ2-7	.	CASSLGGSLLEQYF	TGTGCCAGCAGCTTAGGAGGATCTCTCCTGGAGCAGTACTTC
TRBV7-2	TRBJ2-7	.	CASSPMEARSSYEQYF	TGTGCCAGCAGCCCTATGGAGGCGCGAAGCTCCTACGAGCAGTACTTC